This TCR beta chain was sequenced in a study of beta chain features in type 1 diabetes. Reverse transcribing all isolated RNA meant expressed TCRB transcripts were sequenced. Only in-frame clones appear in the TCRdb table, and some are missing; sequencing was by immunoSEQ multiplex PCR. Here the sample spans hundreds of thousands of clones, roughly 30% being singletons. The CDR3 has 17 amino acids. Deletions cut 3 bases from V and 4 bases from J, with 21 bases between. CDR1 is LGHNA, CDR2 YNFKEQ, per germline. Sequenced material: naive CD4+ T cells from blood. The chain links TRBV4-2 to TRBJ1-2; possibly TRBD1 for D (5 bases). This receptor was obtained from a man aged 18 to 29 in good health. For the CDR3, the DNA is TGTGCCAGCAGCCACCTCCCGAGTAGGCAGGGAGGCTATGGCTACACCTTC. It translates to CASSHLPSRQGGYGYTF.